Listed here are 24 T cell receptor beta chains from one sample, sequenced in a study of OX40 agonist ivuxolimab in advanced cancers. Some clones are missing from TCRdb's copy, which holds only in-frame ones; the method was immunoSEQ multiplex PCR. Among about 20,000 clones listed, over 80% were seen once. Specimen: CD4+ or CD8+ T cells sorted from blood, collected in a trial of the OX40 agonist ivuxolimab. Receptor source: an adult with an advanced solid tumor such as melanoma, head and neck, liver or kidney cancer.

The rearrangement uses TRBV28 and TRBJ1-2, with D tentatively TRBD1 (5 bases). In germline, CDR1 is MDHEN, CDR2 SYDVKM. Trimming removed 1 base at V and 7 bases at J, with 19 bases between. CDR3 length equals 16 residues. As DNA, the CDR3 is TGTGCCAGCAGTTTATCGGCCGGGACGACTGGGGGTGGCTACACCTTC. Its translation: CASSLSAGTTGGGYTF.

The chain recombines TRBV28 with TRBJ2-7; D is unresolved. V lost 10 bases to trimming and J lost 0 bases, with 13 bases between them. The CDR3 is made up of 13 amino acids. Germline-derived CDR1 and CDR2 are MDHEN and SYDVKM. CDR3 nucleotide sequence: TGTGCCACCCACGACTCCGACTCCTACGAGCAGTACTTC. Translation: CATHDSDSYEQYF.

This clone occurred a few times. V gene TRBV7-8 combines with J gene TRBJ2-7; tentative D call: TRBD2 (5 bases). V was pared by 5 bases and J by 3 bases, with 11 bases between. The germline V gene encodes CDR1 SGHVS and CDR2 FQNEAQ. The CDR3 is made up of 13 amino acids. The CDR3 spells CASSGGLNYEQYF. The CDR3 coding sequence is TGTGCCAGCAGCGGAGGACTGAACTACGAGCAGTACTTC.

This clone was seen only once. The chain carries TRBV4-3 and TRBJ2-1; 14 positions match TRBD2. CDR1 is LGHNA and CDR2 is YSLEER in the germline V gene. This CDR3 is built from 16 residues. Unmatched junction bases numbered 6, after V lost 5 bases and J lost 6 bases. For the CDR3, the DNA is TGCGCCAGCAGCACCCGGGGACTAGCGGGGGTCAATGAGCAGTTCTTC. It translates to CASSTRGLAGVNEQFF.

V usage is TRBV6-5 and J usage is TRBJ1-6; D uncertain. From germline, CDR1 is MNHEY and CDR2 SVGAGI. The CDR3 covers 16 residues. The germline V and J ends were trimmed by 2 bases and 12 bases, with 20 bases remaining between them. The CDR3 is CASSYASGGMEVPLHF. CDR3 bases: TGTGCCAGCAGTTACGCCTCCGGTGGTATGGAAGTACCCCTCCACTTT.

The CDR3 region is CASSSGWRGDYNEQFF. The CDR3 DNA follows: TGTGCCAGCAGTTCTGGATGGAGGGGGGATTACAATGAGCAGTTCTTC. The rearrangement links TRBV28 to TRBJ2-1; tentatively, D is TRBD1 or TRBD2 (6 bases each). The CDR3 contains 16 residues. With 4 bases removed from V and 4 bases from J, the gap between germline ends came to 17 bases. The germline gives CDR1 MDHEN, CDR2 SYDVKM.

The chain combines TRBV19 with TRBJ1-2; D is possibly TRBD1 (5 bases). The CDR3 consists of 15 residues. Trimming stripped 6 bases from V and 4 bases from J, with 18 bases between. From germline, CDR1 is LNHDA and CDR2 SQIVND (reference sequence). The CDR3 sequence is CASSPTTQGTYGYTF. The CDR3 bases are TGTGCCAGTAGCCCTACAACCCAGGGTACCTATGGCTACACCTTC.

The chain is built from TRBV11-2 and TRBJ2-3; no clear D. The germline V gene encodes CDR1 SGHAT and CDR2 FQNNGV. There are 15 residues in the CDR3. With 5 bases removed from V and 0 bases from J, the gap between germline ends came to 12 bases. The CDR3 region is CASSPLPQSTDTQYF. The CDR3 coding sequence is TGTGCCAGCAGCCCCCTACCCCAGAGCACAGATACGCAGTATTTT.

V and J are TRBV9 and TRBJ2-3; TRBD2 aligns across 8 bases. Germline CDR1 reads SGDLS; CDR2 reads YYNGEE. The CDR3 runs to 15 residues. V was clipped by 6 bases and J by 3 bases; unmatched bases: 9. CDR3 loop: CASNPSGSPTDTQYF. CDR3 DNA sequence: TGTGCCAGCAATCCCAGCGGGAGCCCTACAGATACGCAGTATTTT.

The J gene is TRBJ2-3, the V gene TRBV7-9; 9 nucleotides line up with TRBD2. Looked up from germline, CDR1 is SEHNR and CDR2 is FQNEAQ (reference sequence). Germline trimming cut 8 bases from V and 6 bases from J; bases unmatched to any gene: 15. CDR3 length: 16 residues. The CDR3 reads CASDTGVSGRADTQYF. The CDR3, as DNA: TGTGCCAGCGATACAGGGGTTAGCGGGAGAGCGGATACGCAGTATTTT.

The gene calls are TRBV29-1 and TRBJ2-7; possible D gene TRBD1, 6 bases. With 7 bases removed from V and 3 bases from J, the gap between germline ends came to 28 bases. The CDR3 consists of 17 residues. CDR1 is SQVTM, CDR2 ANQGSEA, per germline. CDR3 DNA: TGCAGCGCCACCCCGGGACAAGGGCCACCGGACCTCTACGAGCAGTACTTC. Protein: CSATPGQGPPDLYEQYF.

V gene TRBV7-8 combines with J gene TRBJ2-3; 7 bases match TRBD2. CDR1 and CDR2 from the germline V gene are SGHVS and FQNEAQ. V gave up 5 bases and J gave up 2 bases; unmatched junction bases: 4. This CDR3 is 14 amino acids long. CDR3 nucleotide sequence: TGTGCCAGCAGCCCAGCGGGATTCACAGATACGCAGTATTTT. It encodes CASSPAGFTDTQYF.

The chain couples TRBV14 to TRBJ1-2; TRBD1 might be the D (5 bases). The CDR3 spans 16 residues. Germline CDR1 and CDR2: SGHDN and FVKESK. With 5 bases removed from V and 2 bases from J, the gap between germline ends came to 18 bases. The CDR3 here is CASSYAFGTVNYGYTF. The CDR3 DNA follows: TGTGCCAGCAGCTACGCGTTCGGGACGGTAAACTATGGCTACACCTTC.

This clone was observed a single time. CDR3 coding DNA: TGTGCCAGCAGCTTGGTACTAGCGGGAGCCAATGAGCAGTTCTTC. Protein: CASSLVLAGANEQFF. J is TRBJ2-1 and V is TRBV5-6; 11 bases line up with TRBD2. The CDR3 loop spans 15 amino acids. The J segment lost 6 bases and the V segment lost 0 bases, leaving 2 bases of the junction unmatched. CDR1 SGHDT and CDR2 YYEEEE come from the germline V gene.

The chain links TRBV4-1 to TRBJ1-6; D unclear. The CDR3 has 11 amino acids. Germline V gene sequence: CDR1 MGHRA, CDR2 YSYEKL. V lost 5 bases, J lost 10 bases, and 6 bases lay in between. In DNA, the CDR3 is TGCGCCAGCAGCTCCGGGTCACCCCTCCACTTT. It specifies CASSSGSPLHF.

At least ten counts were recorded for this clone. This chain joins TRBV11-2 and TRBJ1-1, with a possible D match to TRBD1 (6 bases). This CDR3 contains 16 residues. V was pared by 3 bases and J by 1 base, with 15 bases between. Germline V lookup: CDR1 SGHAT, CDR2 FQNNGV. The CDR3, as DNA: TGTGCCAGCAGCTTCGCCCAGGGGACTAGGAACACTGAAGCTTTCTTT. Translating gives CASSFAQGTRNTEAFF. The whole variable domain, remainder taken from reference TRBV11-2 and TRBJ1-1, is EAGVAQSPRYKIIEKRQSVAFWCNPISGHATLYWYQQILGQGPKLLIQFQNNGVVDDSQLPKDRFSAERLKGVDSTLKIQPAKLEDSAVYLCASSFAQGTRNTEAFFGQGTRLTVV.

This chain connects TRBV27 to TRBJ2-5, with 8 bases that match TRBD1. Trimming at V came to 2 bases and at J to 4 bases, leaving 6 bases not matched to a gene. This CDR3 has 15 residues. Germline V gene data show CDR1 as MNHEY and CDR2 as SMNVEV (reference sequence). DNA of the CDR3: TGTGCCAGCAGTTTAGTCGCGACAGGGGCAGAGACCCAGTACTTC. It is translated as CASSLVATGAETQYF.

The J gene is TRBJ2-7, the V gene TRBV2; D perhaps matches TRBD2 (7 bases). The CDR3 spans 13 residues. Germline V gene data show CDR1 as SNHLY and CDR2 as FYNNEI. Trimming took off 6 bases at V and 4 bases at J, with 13 bases between the two ends. CDR3 amino acids: CASSVEGGYEQYF. DNA for the CDR3: TGTGCCAGCAGCGTCGAGGGGGGGTACGAGCAGTACTTC.

V gene TRBV9 combines with J gene TRBJ2-2; 11 bases map to TRBD1. The trim removed 4 bases at V and 6 bases at J, leaving 5 bases unmatched. The CDR3 length is 15 residues. Germline V gene data show CDR1 as SGDLS and CDR2 as YYNGEE. In DNA form, the CDR3 reads TGTGCCAGCAGCTCCGGACAGGGGGCCCCCGGGGAGCTGTTTTTT. Translated, it gives CASSSGQGAPGELFF.

V is TRBV7-9 and J is TRBJ2-7; D is possibly TRBD2 (6 bases). The CDR3 covers 14 residues. V was pared by 4 bases and J by 3 bases, with 13 bases between. From germline, CDR1 is SEHNR and CDR2 FQNEAQ (reference sequence). CDR3 amino acids: CASSSRLEDYEQYF. The CDR3 coding sequence is TGTGCCAGCAGCTCCAGACTAGAAGACTACGAGCAGTACTTC. Complete variable domain (other parts from reference TRBV7-9 and TRBJ2-7): DTGVSQNPRHKITKRGQNVTFRCDPISEHNRLYWYRQTLGQGPEFLTYFQNEAQLEKSRLLSDRFSAERPKGSFSTLEIQRTEQGDSAMYLCASSSRLEDYEQYFGPGTRLTVT.

CDR3: CSVVGGGRNEQFF. As DNA, the CDR3 is TGCAGCGTTGTGGGGGGAGGGCGGAATGAGCAGTTCTTC. The chain has TRBV29-1 and TRBJ2-1, with 7 positions matching TRBD2. This CDR3 is built from 13 residues. The germline V gene encodes CDR1 SQVTM and CDR2 ANQGSEA. J lost 7 bases, V lost 4 bases, and 7 bases had no gene match.

The genes are TRBV7-9 and TRBJ1-1; D gene ambiguous. Trimming stripped 2 bases from V and 0 bases from J, with 7 bases between. This CDR3 is 14 amino acids long. Germline lookup yields CDR1 SEHNR and CDR2 FQNEAQ (reference sequence). The CDR3 sequence: CASSLSSMNTEAFF. CDR3 nucleotides: TGTGCCAGCAGCTTATCGTCTATGAACACTGAAGCTTTCTTT.

The table lists this clone with a count of one. The chain is built from TRBV9 and TRBJ2-7; the D gene is possibly TRBD2 (6 bases). CDR3 length: 13 residues. The germline V and J ends were trimmed by 4 bases and 1 base, with 9 bases remaining between them. Germline assignment: CDR1 SGDLS and CDR2 YYNGEE. CDR3 loop: CASSPGLSYEQYF. Written as DNA, the CDR3 is TGTGCCAGCAGCCCGGGACTGTCCTACGAGCAGTACTTC.

This sequence joins TRBV7-8 and TRBJ1-1, with D possibly being TRBD1 (5 bases). Germline V CDR1 and CDR2: SGHVS, FQNEAQ. Between the trimmed V and J ends, which lost 3 bases and 0 bases, there was a span of 8 bases. CDR3 length equals 14 residues. In DNA, the CDR3 is TGTGCCAGCAGCTTGGAGGGGATGAACACTGAAGCTTTCTTT. Amino acid sequence: CASSLEGMNTEAFF.